Listed below are T cell receptor beta chains from one sample, sequenced in a study of T cells in Graves' hyperthyroidism and ophthalmopathy. TCRdb re-called the multiplex PCR reads with MiXCR, one entry per CDR3 protein. The repertoire has under 300,000 distinct CDR3 sequences, less than 30% of them found once; the top ten carry over 25%. Sequencing input: blood. These receptors all come from a man aged 40-55 years with Graves' hyperthyroidism that later progressed to Graves' ophthalmopathy. Each CDR3 is given with its conserved first and last residue. Fields, in order: CDR3 protein, CDR3 DNA, clone size, V gene, D gene, J gene. The D gene is left open where the match is weak. Not every row has a clone size; where given, it reads once, few, many or a size class.

CSATIDSMNTEAFF	TGCAGTGCAACGATCGACAGTATGAACACTGAAGCTTTCTTT	once	TRBV20-1	NA	TRBJ1-1
CAIGSSSYEQYF	TGTGCCATCGGTAGCAGCTCCTACGAGCAGTACTTC	few	TRBV10-3	NA	TRBJ2-7
CASSRLTSGSGGELFF	TGTGCCAGCAGCCGCCTGACTAGCGGGTCTGGCGGGGAGCTGTTTTTT	NA	TRBV14	TRBD2	TRBJ2-2
CASSDRGTLNSNQPQHF	TGTGCCAGCAGTGACAGAGGGACGTTAAATAGCAATCAGCCCCAGCATTTT	many	TRBV2	NA	TRBJ1-5
CATSDSRVLGEAFF	TGTGCCACCAGTGATTCGAGGGTATTAGGAGAAGCTTTCTTT	many	TRBV24-1	NA	TRBJ1-1
CASSSPRAGVYGYTF	TGTGCCAGCAGTTCCCCTCGGGCAGGGGTCTATGGCTACACCTTC	NA	TRBV6-2/TRBV6-3	NA	TRBJ1-2
CAISDGSAGRVYEQYF	TGTGCCATCAGTGACGGGTCCGCAGGGAGGGTATACGAGCAGTACTTC	many	TRBV10-3	TRBD2	TRBJ2-7
CATVPGQGINSPLHF	TGTGCCACGGTACCGGGACAGGGAATTAATTCACCCCTCCACTTT	NA	TRBV10-3	TRBD1	TRBJ1-6
CASSPLGQNQPQHF	TGTGCCAGCTCACCCCTAGGACAGAATCAGCCCCAGCATTTT	many	TRBV18	NA	TRBJ1-5
CASSVGRARRPDTQYF	TGTGCCAGCAGCGTAGGCAGGGCTCGGCGTCCCGATACGCAGTATTTT	many	TRBV9	NA	TRBJ2-3
CASSVRNLPYEQYF	TGTGCCAGCAGTGTAAGGAACCTTCCCTACGAGCAGTACTTC	NA	TRBV28	NA	TRBJ2-7